This is a list of T cell receptor beta chains from one sample in a study of tumor-infiltrating lymphocytes in localized non-small cell lung cancer. Sequencing was performed with immunoSEQ multiplex PCR; in TCRdb, only in-frame clones are kept and a portion is missing. Of about 14,000 clones in the sample, 75% were seen once. Specimen: lung tumor tissue. Receptors originate from a human donor with non-small cell lung cancer. Each CDR3 is given with its conserved first and last residue.

TRBJ2-3 TRBV7-9 CASTLGGPTDTQYF
TRBJ1-5 TRBV27 CASSWGGPGQPQHF
TRBJ2-3 TRBV4-3 CASSQEVGGGVTDTQYF
TRBJ2-7 TRBV7-2 CASSPSWGGYEQYF
TRBJ2-2 TRBV4-2 CASSQSTGLGNTGELFF
TRBJ2-1 TRBV15 CATSPRTANNEQFF
TRBJ2-5 TRBV5-1 CASSSNPGNQETQYF
TRBJ2-2 TRBV9 CASSVGGGNTGELFF
TRBJ2-4 TRBV28 CASSSLSSGSKNIQYF
TRBJ2-1 TRBV11-2 CASSLLAYNEQFF
TRBJ2-7 TRBV7-8 CASSETSQGSEQYF
TRBJ2-7 TRBV5-3 CARSLGQGVYEQYF
TRBJ2-7 TRBV19 CASSIEDRGAYEQYF
TRBJ1-5 TRBV19 CASTRDTNQPQHF
TRBJ2-3 TRBV4-2 CASSQRGRGSQRYTDTQYF
TRBJ1-1 TRBV5-1 CASSPRGTAEAFF
TRBJ2-3 TRBV5-1 CASSLVRAGDPDTQYF
TRBJ2-7 TRBV27 CASSFTRTGNEQYF
TRBJ1-2 TRBV7-3 CASSNAQGSNGYTF
TRBJ2-1 TRBV11-3 CASSLRGIANEQFF
TRBJ2-7 TRBV19 CASSGLQASSYEQYF
TRBJ1-1 TRBV18 CASSPRGGTEAFF
TRBJ2-2 TRBV7-8 CASSRNTGELFF
TRBJ1-4 TRBV7-9 CASRPEGTNEKLFF
TRBJ1-1 TRBV5-1 CASSLGSDNTEAFF
TRBJ2-7 TRBV2 CASHGTGYEQYF
TRBJ2-2 TRBV2 CASRLQGTGELFF
TRBJ2-1 TRBV10-2 CASSESKDEQFF
TRBJ2-7 TRBV19 CASSVSTGGARHEQYF
TRBJ1-1 TRBV7-2 CASSLAGVRGTEAFF
TRBJ1-2 TRBV6-6 CASSSKTVYGYTF
TRBJ1-2 TRBV28 CASLNLDRGPGYTF
TRBJ2-3 TRBV7-2 CASSPDSNTDTQYF
TRBJ1-1 TRBV9 CASSVEERGRMNTEAFF
TRBJ2-6 TRBV10-3 CAISEAGASRSGANVLTF
TRBJ1-4 TRBV5-1 CASSPILGQSNEKLFF
TRBJ2-3 TRBV18 CASSPGLAGADTQYF
TRBJ2-3 TRBV27 CASSSMGGTDTQYF
TRBJ2-5 TRBV4-1 CASSQESGGEGSETQYF
TRBJ1-1 TRBV5-1 CASTNLLGTEAFF
TRBJ1-2 TRBV29-1 CSVEDLQYRNYGYTF
TRBJ2-7 TRBV7-9 CASSYSGAYEQYF
TRBJ1-1 TRBV5-8 CASSLEKGTEAFF
TRBJ1-1 TRBV18 CASSTGGNTEAFF
TRBJ1-6 TRBV5-6 CASSRPLGTTLNSPLHF
TRBJ1-3 TRBV19 CASSNQARDSGNTIYF
TRBJ1-1 TRBV2 CASSYAGNTEAFF
TRBJ2-2 TRBV18 CASSPSEAANTGELFF
TRBJ1-1 TRBV11-2 CASSVDPANTEAFF
TRBJ2-1 TRBV18 CASSPLAGRYYNEQFF
TRBJ1-2 TRBV2 CASRRDRGEGYTF
TRBJ1-6 TRBV2 CASSNRGASYNSPLHF
TRBJ2-7 TRBV19 CASSQLWGLDYEQYF
TRBJ1-2 TRBV6-5 CASSYSKGQIYGYTF
TRBJ2-1 TRBV11-2 CASSQGLAGGKNEQFF